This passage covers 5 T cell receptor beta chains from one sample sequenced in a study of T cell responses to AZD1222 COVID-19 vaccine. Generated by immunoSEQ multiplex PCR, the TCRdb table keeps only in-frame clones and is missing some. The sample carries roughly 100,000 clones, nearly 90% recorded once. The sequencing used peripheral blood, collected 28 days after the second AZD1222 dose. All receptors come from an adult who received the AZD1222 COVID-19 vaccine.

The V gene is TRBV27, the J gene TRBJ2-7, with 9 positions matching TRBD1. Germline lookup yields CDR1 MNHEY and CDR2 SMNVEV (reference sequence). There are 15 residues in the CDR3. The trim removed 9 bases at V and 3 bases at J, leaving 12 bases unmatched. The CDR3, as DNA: TGTGCCAGTACCGTCTCCGGGACAGGGTACTACGAGCAGTACTTC. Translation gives CASTVSGTGYYEQYF.

The CDR3 coding sequence is TGTGCCAGCAGCCCAGGCGGGCATGGCAATCAGCCCCAGCATTTT. Translated: CASSPGGHGNQPQHF. The V and J genes are TRBV14 and TRBJ1-5; D is undetermined. CDR3 size: 15 residues. The V gene lost 4 bases and the J gene lost 2 bases, with 12 bases spanning the gap. CDR1 and CDR2 (germline): SGHDN, FVKESK.

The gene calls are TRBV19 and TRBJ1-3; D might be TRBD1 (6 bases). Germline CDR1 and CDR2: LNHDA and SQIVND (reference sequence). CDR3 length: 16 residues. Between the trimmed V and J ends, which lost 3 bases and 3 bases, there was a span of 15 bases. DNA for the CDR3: TGTGCCAGTAGTATGCCCAGGGGACCATTTGGAAACACCATATATTTT. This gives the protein CASSMPRGPFGNTIYF.

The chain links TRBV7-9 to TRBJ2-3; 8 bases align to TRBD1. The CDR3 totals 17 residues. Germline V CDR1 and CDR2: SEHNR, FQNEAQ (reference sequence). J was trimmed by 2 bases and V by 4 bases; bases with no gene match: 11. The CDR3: CASSSKLQGGNTDTQYF. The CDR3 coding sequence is TGTGCCAGCAGCTCGAAACTACAGGGGGGCAACACAGATACGCAGTATTTT.

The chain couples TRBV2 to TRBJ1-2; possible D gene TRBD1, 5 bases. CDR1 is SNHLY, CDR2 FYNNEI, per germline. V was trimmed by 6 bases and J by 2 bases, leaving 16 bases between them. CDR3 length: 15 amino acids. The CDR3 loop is CASRARQNTNYGYTF. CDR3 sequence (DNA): TGTGCCAGCAGGGCCAGACAGAACACCAACTATGGCTACACCTTC.